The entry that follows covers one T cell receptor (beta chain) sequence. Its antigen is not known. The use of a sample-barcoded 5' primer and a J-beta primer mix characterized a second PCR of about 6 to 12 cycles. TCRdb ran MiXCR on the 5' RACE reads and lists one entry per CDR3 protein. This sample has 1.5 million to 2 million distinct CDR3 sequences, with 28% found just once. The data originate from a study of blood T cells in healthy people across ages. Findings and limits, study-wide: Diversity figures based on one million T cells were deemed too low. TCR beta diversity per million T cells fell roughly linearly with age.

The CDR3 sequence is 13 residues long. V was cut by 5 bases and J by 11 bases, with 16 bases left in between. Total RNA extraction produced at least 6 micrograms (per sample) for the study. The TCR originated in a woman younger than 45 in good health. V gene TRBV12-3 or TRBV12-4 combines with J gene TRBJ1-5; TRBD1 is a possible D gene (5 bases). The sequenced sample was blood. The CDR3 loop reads CASSPQGTESQHF. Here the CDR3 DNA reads TGTGCCAGCAGTCCCCAAGGGACGGAATCCCAGCATTTT.